The entry below describes one TCR beta chain. Its binding antigen is unknown. Base qualities were left out, and no much larger clone turns up one base away. These data are taken from a study of cytomegalovirus exposure and HLA in healthy donors (dated by TCRdb to the late 2010s). About the investigation overall: In an earlier analysis of roughly 590 of the donors, approximately 300 Gb of sequence data and 90 million to 120 million unique TCR beta sequences from approximately 180 million T cells were reported. In a later analysis, previously published TCR beta repertoires from more than 500 donors were re-analyzed and high-resolution HLA genotyping was added so that TCR occurrence patterns could be studied. In the later analysis, no new phenotypic data were used to find candidate immune exposures; instead, reliance was placed on TCR beta sequences and their occurrence across donors. Every repertoire in the discovery cohort had been generated on one and the same sequencing platform. An early release covering just under 650 HLA-typed donors comprised about 300 gigabases of sequencing data and roughly 85 million unique TCR sequences. Of the 350 to 450 genotyped donors, approximately 80% fell in the genetic ancestry cluster associated with self-reported Caucasian donors. The study aimed to test whether cataloging public T cell receptors could reveal signatures of past pathogen exposure. A later genetic analysis used genome-wide SNP genotypes for about 65% of the 666 donors, treating that subset as a discovery cohort. High-throughput TCR immunosequencing, statistical association of individual TCRs with disease status, and machine learning were combined to predict cytomegalovirus infection status. On average, 235,054 unique TCR beta nucleotide sequences were sequenced per donor among several hundred genotyped donors of the cohort, with roughly a sixth of those sequences being non-productive. An earlier analysis of around 540 of the donors applied high-throughput TCR beta sequencing to assess whether each TCR beta V gene segment acted as functional or pseudogenic. In addition to the first cohort of 500 to 850 subjects, a separate validation cohort of 120 different subjects was used. Class I and class II HLA loci were covered by the typing at four-digit resolution. Typing coverage differed by locus: A, B, C, DRB1 and DQB1 were typed in roughly 629-640 donors, DQA1 in about 560, DPA1 in some 600, and DPB1 in roughly 450. Using immunosequencing, the study profiled T cell repertoires from around 680 subjects and related those repertoires to cytomegalovirus serostatus. Four to six DR-DQ haplotypes were handled as single units for association and clustering, since linkage in the cohort was strong. Donor age, sex, ethnicity and CMV serostatus were compiled alongside the repertoire data.

The library was generated by the immunoSEQ multiplex PCR assay. A mixture of 60 forward primers for TCR Vbeta segments and 13 reverse primers for TCR Jbeta segments was used in the multiplex PCR. The CDR3 region of rearranged TCR beta genes was amplified from genomic DNA with a multiplex PCR assay. The Illumina HiSeq System was used to sequence the amplified TCR beta libraries as 87-base-pair reads. On the study's bioinformatics: Across the 700 or so repertoires, a later analysis counted 60 million to 90 million unique TCR beta chains, 9 million to 14 million of which were shared by at least two donors. Raw reads were error-corrected and collapsed into unique sequences by a nearest-neighbor algorithm in which closely related sequences were merged to remove PCR and sequencing errors. To assign V, D and J gene segments, CDR3 sequences were aligned to IMGT reference sequences. For a sequence to be retained, a match of at least six nucleotides was required to both a V gene segment and a J gene segment. Rearrangements were classified as productive when the CDR3 lacked stop codons and remained in frame with V and J, and all other rearrangements were classified as non-productive. Following IMGT convention, CDR3 was defined as the stretch from the second conserved V-encoded cysteine up to the conserved J-encoded phenylalanine. The earlier analysis of a few hundred of the donors excluded sequences that lacked an unambiguous match to a single V gene segment. In an earlier analysis of several hundred of the donors, a V segment was called functional when productive rearrangements were above 56.7%, and segregating when the standard deviation between donors exceeded 5%. A statistical classification framework was built for diagnosing cytomegalovirus status from the catalog of TCR beta chain sequences. A later analysis assigned V and J genes by comparing TCR nucleotide sequences with IMGT/GENE-DB human TR gene sequences. Using the TCRdist pipeline, a later analysis assigned CDR3 sequences along with most-parsimonious VDJ recombination scenarios. In a later analysis, every TCR beta chain was defined by the combination of its CDR3 amino acid sequence and its V-gene family, and reads without a unique V-gene family were dropped. A later analysis removed 592 highly shared, low-generation-probability nucleotide sequences to deal with suspected cross-contamination and a sequencing artifact. For each public chain, a later analysis derived a clonal expansion index from normalized ranks of inferred template counts within each repertoire. In a later analysis, generation probabilities were computed using a VDJ recombination model fitted to out-of-frame rearrangements, and the results were checked against IGoR. A later analysis scored TCR-TCR, TCR-HLA and TCR-CMV co-occurrence with hypergeometric tests, applying a repertoire-size bias correction to TCR pairs. A later analysis estimated false discovery rates by permuting HLA or CMV assignments 20 times. In a later analysis, co-occurring TCRs were grouped using DBSCAN, with TCRdist sequence similarity added in when clustering inside HLA-allele-positive subsets. Co-occurrence clustering excluded repertoires with fewer than 30,000 or more than 120,000 public chains, plus five with anomalous nucleotide sharing. The table comes from immuneACCESS by way of TCRdb, which keeps in-frame sequences with V and J called. Part of the clones is missing from these tables; in studies checked, under half for an unresolved V gene and the rest for unknown reasons. The V and J calls and clone size are taken from that table; D and trimming were inferred from the DNA. In this sample the table shows roughly 150,000 clones, 60% to 80% of which occur a single time. The ten biggest clones cover approximately 10% of the sample.

Its CDR3 holds 16 amino acids, cysteine through phenylalanine. Only the CDR3 DNA stays, 48 bases, in frame from base 1. From a lookup of the germline V gene, CDR1 and CDR2 are MDHEN and SYDVKM. V is trimmed back by 8 bases and J by 0 bases, and the junction contains 11 bases that no gene match accounts for. Results the study describes overall, beyond this receptor: According to a later analysis, parvovirus B19, influenza, CMV and Epstein-Barr virus appeared linked to several top co-occurrence clusters. A group of highly shared sequence variants was considered likely to be a technical artifact of the sequencing pipeline. The study listed 164 TCR beta chains as associated with cytomegalovirus. In this cohort, only TCR beta chains were sequenced, and detectable features were limited by the absence of alpha or paired-chain data. Specific HLA alleles were associated with 15,000 to 20,000 TCR beta sequences at a false discovery rate of 0.05 in a later analysis. In vitro tests confirmed that three of the cytomegalovirus-associated TCR beta chains recognize cytomegalovirus antigens. Compared with equally common non-associated chains, HLA-associated TCR beta chains in a later analysis were more clonally expanded and had lower generation probabilities. A later analysis found that TCR association rates varied across HLA loci, with DRB1 alleles showing the most associated TCRs and HLA-C alleles the fewest. The earlier analysis of approximately 590 of the donors excluded 15 to 20 rarely observed V segments, including chromosome 9 orphons, because counts were too low. The presence/absence analyses assumed that sequencing depth was roughly uniform across donors, and that assumption may not be true. When HLA alleles, especially DR and DQ, strongly co-occurred, attributing TCR associations to individual alleles was difficult. According to the authors, the approach could potentially be generalized to other disease states and immunological phenotypes. Some IMGT-functional V segments, including TRBV6-2 and TRBV6-3, could not be distinguished by the 87-base-pair reads and were therefore excluded. In a later genetic analysis, fewer N-insertions in productive TCRs were reported among donors in an Asian-associated ancestry cluster than the roughly 700-donor mean. Most CMV-associated TCR beta chains appeared to be HLA-restricted in a later analysis, and the HLA associations seemed to be driven largely by CMV exposure. The only immune exposure information available for the cohort was CMV serostatus. While some public TCRs were present in many individuals, most TCR sequences turned up only very rarely across donors. A further reported finding was that TCR beta sequences accurately predicted the HLA-A and HLA-B alleles for most subjects in the first cohort. Linkage disequilibrium might explain the correlated functional status among segregating V segments, but an unknown experimental factor could not be excluded. In an earlier analysis of some 500 of the donors, most TCR beta V segments were observed in productive rearrangements about 87% or about 30% of the time, broadly matching IMGT annotations. A later genetic analysis associated a missense DCLRE1C variant with V-gene and J-gene trimming of TCR beta chains, and an independent cohort replicated the association. The classifier was reported to diagnose cytomegalovirus status with high specificity and sensitivity in both the original cohort and the validation cohort. Because HLA typing was unavailable for some donors at each locus, only the typed subset was used in association tests.

The cohort consisted of 650 to 850 healthy bone marrow donors. At the time of sampling, every cohort member was nominally healthy, though immune exposures that went unrecorded were likely present. The donor was CMV seropositive and belonged to the group of some 290 seropositive cohort members. A peripheral blood sample was collected from each donor, and TCR beta sequencing was performed on peripheral blood mononuclear cells. The Qiagen DNeasy Blood Extraction Kit was used to extract genomic DNA from the blood cell samples. Sequenced material: PBMCs. This sequence was found in a man aged 18 to 35 in good health and CMV-seropositive. In this chain, TRBV28 is recombined with TRBJ1-1, with 8 junctional bases fitting TRBD1. CDR3 loop: CASGEGQGKMNTEAFF. The bases are TGTGCCAGCGGGGAAGGACAGGGAAAAATGAACACTGAAGCTTTCTTT.